The entry below describes one T cell receptor beta chain. What it recognizes is unknown. The source of the sample is a study of T cell responses to AZD1222 COVID-19 vaccine. Whole-study results and caveats: Only 5 or 6 AZD1222 recipients tested seropositive at baseline. White British donors predominated, females outnumbered males, and clonal diversity was possibly underestimated. Spike-specific TCR breadth and depth went up after people got two AZD1222 doses.

Clones were read by immunoSEQ multiplex PCR, and TCRdb kept only the in-frame ones, dropping some. The table has more than 95,000 clones, roughly 85% seen once. Germline V gene data show CDR1 as LGHNA and CDR2 as YNFKEQ. This CDR3 comprises 15 residues. V lost 1 base, J lost 2 bases, and 3 bases stayed unmatched. The sequencing here drew on peripheral blood, taken on day 0 of MenACWY control vaccination. The source of this sequence is an adult in good health. The V and J genes are TRBV4-2 and TRBJ1-2; the match to TRBD1 covers 8 bases. The CDR3 is CASSQADRANYGYTF. The CDR3 DNA follows: TGTGCCAGCAGCCAAGCGGACAGGGCGAACTATGGCTACACCTTC.